This T cell receptor (beta chain) was identified during a study of a mutant IDH1 vaccine in newly diagnosed glioma. Across the study: Treated patients had a mean age of about 40 years and a sex split that was approximately 62% male and roughly 40% female. Patients previously underwent radiotherapy, temozolomide, or both, and most underwent both. Study conclusions and caveats: Changes in the top peripheral T cell clonotypes seemingly had no bearing on pseudoprogression. In about 93% of patients, immune responses induced by the vaccine occurred.

Using immunoSEQ multiplex PCR, the repertoire was profiled, and TCRdb retains in-frame clones only, with some absent. The repertoire holds 15,000 or so clones, with almost 80% as singletons. The V gene lost 0 bases and the J gene lost 5 bases, with 12 bases spanning the gap. The CDR3 is 15 residues long. Germline values: CDR1 MRHNA, CDR2 SNTAGT. The sample's time point: baseline, week 1 (first vaccination visit). Treatment noted: pre-vaccination baseline after standard-of-care therapy. With respect to this clone: The target antigen is unknown.

Sequences were derived from PBMCs, sampled from a glioma patient treated with radiotherapy, temozolomide or both. The clonotype was recovered from a man aged 35-49 years with glioma. The V and J genes are TRBV6-4 and TRBJ2-3, with unresolved D. CDR3 in DNA: TGTGCCAGCAGTGACTCGTGGGCACCCGGAGATACGCAGTATTTT. Amino acids: CASSDSWAPGDTQYF.